The 24 T cell receptor beta chains below come from one sample, sequenced in a study of blood T cells in healthy people across ages. Alongside a J-beta primer mix, a sample-barcoded 5' primer served in a second PCR lasting roughly 7 to 12 cycles. TCRdb ran MiXCR on the 5' RACE reads and lists one entry per CDR3 protein. The sample has some 750,000 distinct CDR3 sequences, 22% seen once; the top ten hold about 22%. The sample was blood. These receptors were collected from a man aged 65 to 79 in good health.

This chain uses TRBV12-3 or TRBV12-4 with TRBJ2-1, with D perhaps matching TRBD1 or TRBD2 (6 bases each). Trimming left V 5 bases short and J 16 bases short, with 18 bases between. This CDR3 is built from 12 residues. CDR3 DNA: TGTGCCAGCAGTGCACGCGGGACACAGATATTCTTC. This codes for CASSARGTQIFF.

This clonotype was detected only a few times. The chain combines TRBV29-1 with TRBJ2-1, with 16 bases matching TRBD2. The CDR3 extends over 17 amino acids. Germline values: CDR1 SQVTM, CDR2 ANQGSEA. The V segment lost 3 bases and the J segment 6 bases; nucleotides outside the gene matches: 8. This CDR3 is CSVDLLGLAGGPNEQFF. The CDR3 coding sequence is TGCAGCGTTGATCTTTTGGGACTAGCGGGAGGGCCCAATGAGCAGTTCTTC.

The table lists this clonotype with many counts. The chain links TRBV28 to TRBJ1-2, with 9 bases fitting TRBD1. Trimming took 1 base from V and 5 from J; bases not matched to a gene: 11. The CDR3 length is 17 residues. Germline V lookup: CDR1 MDHEN, CDR2 SYDVKM. CDR3 residues: CASSLSMGTGGLYGYTF. The DNA for the CDR3 is TGTGCCAGCAGTTTATCAATGGGAACAGGGGGCTTATATGGCTACACCTTC.

This clonotype occurred a few times. The CDR3 DNA sequence: TGTGCCAGCAGCTTGGCCTCTACTAGGATTGATACGCAGTATTTT. Its protein is CASSLASTRIDTQYF. The chain recombines TRBV5-5 with TRBJ2-3, with D possibly matching TRBD2 (5 bases). Germline CDR1 and CDR2: SGHKS and YYEKEE (reference sequence). V was clipped by 0 bases and J by 6 bases, with 14 bases between them. This CDR3 has 15 residues.

There are a few counts of this clonotype. This chain joins TRBV20-1 and TRBJ1-1; D gene unclear. The CDR3 contains 12 residues. CDR1 and CDR2 from the germline V gene are DFQATT and SNEGSKA (reference sequence). V lost 3 bases, J lost 5 bases, and 10 bases lay in between. The chain's CDR3 is CSASAFKTEAFF. CDR3 DNA: TGCAGTGCTAGCGCGTTCAAGACTGAAGCTTTCTTT.

V gene TRBV7-7 combines with J gene TRBJ2-2; perhaps TRBD1 as D (6 bases). CDR1 and CDR2 from the germline V gene are SSHAT and FNYEAQ (reference sequence). The germline V and J ends were trimmed by 5 bases and 4 bases, with 14 bases remaining between them. The CDR3 has 15 residues. The CDR3 nucleotides are TGTGCCAGCAGCCTCCAACAGGGATCCACCGGGGAGCTGTTTTTT. Translated: CASSLQQGSTGELFF.

The table lists this clonotype with a few counts. V is TRBV20-1 and J is TRBJ1-5; TRBD1 agrees at 7 bases. The V segment lost 3 bases and the J segment 2 bases; nucleotides outside the gene matches: 10. This CDR3 contains 16 residues. Germline V gives CDR1 DFQATT, CDR2 SNEGSKA (reference sequence). The CDR3 protein is CSASPSQGVGNQPQHF. The DNA for the CDR3 is TGCAGTGCTAGCCCTTCTCAGGGGGTTGGCAATCAGCCCCAGCATTTT.

This clonotype was picked up a small number of times. The chain couples TRBV14 to TRBJ1-6; D unresolved. Trimming took 4 bases from V and 7 from J, leaving 11 bases between them. This CDR3 spans 14 amino acids. The V gene's germline CDR1 is SGHDN and CDR2 FVKESK. The CDR3 nucleotides are TGTGCCAGCAGCCGCGGGCCGGGGAATTCACCCCTCCACTTT. Amino acids: CASSRGPGNSPLHF. The whole variable domain, filled in from reference TRBV14 and TRBJ1-6, reads EAGVTQFPSHSVIEKGQTVTLRCDPISGHDNLYWYRRVMGKEIKFLLHFVKESKQDESGMPNNRFLAERTGGTYSTLKVQPAELEDSGVYFCASSRGPGNSPLHFGNGTRLTVT.

The chain has TRBV5-1 and TRBJ1-1, with a possible D match to TRBD1 (5 bases). CDR3 length: 15 amino acids. V dropped 4 bases and J dropped 5 bases, with 18 bases sitting between them. The germline CDR1 and CDR2 sequences are SGHRS and YFSETQ. The CDR3 sequence: CASSPGGGIGTEAFF. The CDR3 DNA follows: TGCGCCAGCAGCCCCGGGGGGGGAATTGGAACTGAAGCTTTCTTT.

This clonotype was detected a few times. The chain carries TRBV4-2 and TRBJ2-5, with TRBD1 matching 8 bases. V trimming: 3 bases; J trimming: 2 bases; junction bases outside the gene matches: 8. Germline-derived CDR1 and CDR2 are LGHNA and YNFKEQ. CDR3 size: 16 residues. In nucleotides, the CDR3 is TGTGCCAGCAGCCAGGACCCAGGGGGCACACAAGAGACCCAGTACTTC. Residues: CASSQDPGGTQETQYF.

This clonotype was seen only a few times. The gene calls are TRBV4-1 and TRBJ2-5; 7 bases line up with TRBD1. The germline V gene has CDR1 MGHRA and CDR2 YSYEKL. J lost 3 bases, V lost 2 bases, and 9 bases had no gene match. The CDR3 has 16 amino acids. The CDR3 DNA sequence: TGCGCCAGCAGCCAACCGGGACAGAAGAAAGAAGAGACCCAGTACTTC. Translating gives CASSQPGQKKEETQYF.

J is TRBJ1-5 and V is TRBV20-1; 7 nucleotides align to TRBD1. There are 13 residues in the CDR3. V gave up 6 bases and J gave up 4 bases; unmatched junction bases: 6. Germline V gene lookup returns CDR1 DFQATT and CDR2 SNEGSKA (reference sequence). The chain's CDR3 is CSARDSANQPQHF. CDR3 DNA: TGCAGTGCCCGGGACAGCGCGAATCAGCCCCAGCATTTT.

Comment on this clonotype: No conserved phenylalanine or tryptophan is present at the end of the CDR3, so a read error is the likely explanation. The chain recombines TRBV12-3 or TRBV12-4 with TRBJ1-1; D is uncertain. The CDR3 has 13 amino acids. V was clipped by 0 bases and J by 8 bases, with 10 bases between them. CDR3: CASSLAQAKEAFS. In DNA, the CDR3 is TGTGCCAGCAGTTTAGCGCAGGCGAAAGAAGCTTTCTCT.

The V gene is TRBV28, the J gene TRBJ1-1; D call uncertain. The CDR3 has 12 residues. Trimming pared 5 bases from V and 8 bases from J, leaving 12 bases between. Looked up from germline, CDR1 is MDHEN and CDR2 is SYDVKM. DNA of the CDR3: TGTGCCAGCAGTCGCCCCGGGCTGGAAGCTTTCTTT. Its protein is CASSRPGLEAFF.

In its sample, this clonotype was seen a few times. This chain uses TRBV5-1 with TRBJ1-4, with D unresolved. In germline, CDR1 is SGHRS, CDR2 YFSETQ. V was clipped by 3 bases and J by 8 bases, with 20 bases between them. The CDR3 is 16 residues long. The CDR3 sequence: CASSSLSGRGQEKLFF. The CDR3 region has the DNA TGCGCCAGCAGCTCCCTCTCCGGGAGAGGTCAAGAAAAACTGTTTTTT.

A few counts support this clonotype. The gene calls are TRBV12-3 or TRBV12-4 and TRBJ2-4, with 9 bases that match TRBD2. The CDR3 consists of 18 residues. V was pared by 5 bases and J by 0 bases, with 11 bases of the junction left unmatched. CDR3 nucleotide sequence: TGTGCCAGCAGTCAATATAGAGGACTAGCGAGAGCCAAAAACATTCAGTACTTC. This translates into CASSQYRGLARAKNIQYF.

V usage is TRBV29-1 and J usage is TRBJ1-1, with 8 bases aligning to TRBD1. The CDR3 consists of 12 residues. V was pared by 6 bases and J by 4 bases, with 4 bases of the junction left unmatched. CDR1 is SQVTM, CDR2 ANQGSEA, per germline. In DNA form, the CDR3 reads TGCAGCGTCCGACAGGGGACCACTGAAGCTTTCTTT. It yields the protein CSVRQGTTEAFF.

The chain joins TRBV5-1 to TRBJ2-7; TRBD1 matches 10 bases. The J call is doubtful: the DNA matches TRBJ2-1 better. Germline V gene lookup returns CDR1 SGHRS and CDR2 YFSETQ. This CDR3 comprises 15 residues. CDR3 region: CASSLPGQGSLEQFF. CDR3 nucleotide sequence: TGCGCCAGCAGCTTACCGGGACAGGGGTCCCTTGAGCAGTTCTTC.

The V and J genes are TRBV6-1 and TRBJ1-1, with D uncertain. V lost 6 bases, J lost 6 bases, and 11 bases lay in between. The CDR3 runs 12 residues. The germline V gene encodes CDR1 MNHNS and CDR2 SASEGT. Here the CDR3 DNA reads TGTGCCAGCAGATTGGCGGGTTCTGAAGCTTTCTTT. It is translated as CASRLAGSEAFF.

The gene calls are TRBV7-8 and TRBJ2-7; possible D gene TRBD1, 6 bases. Trimming took off 5 bases at V and 1 base at J, with 18 bases between the two ends. Germline V gives CDR1 SGHVS, CDR2 FQNEAQ. The CDR3 covers 16 residues. In nucleotides, the CDR3 is TGTGCCAGCAGCCCCCGGGACAAGCCCACTTCCTACGAGCAGTACGTC. Translating gives CASSPRDKPTSYEQYV.

The genes are TRBV7-2 and TRBJ2-5, with D tentatively TRBD2 (6 bases). The CDR3 totals 15 residues. Trimming stripped 1 base from V and 5 bases from J, with 14 bases between. Germline-derived CDR1 and CDR2 are SGHTA and FQGNSA. The CDR3 region is CASSLGGGRMETQYF. CDR3 in DNA: TGTGCCAGCAGCTTAGGTGGAGGGAGGATGGAGACCCAGTACTTC. Filled out from reference TRBV7-2 and TRBJ2-5, the complete variable domain reads GAGVSQSPSNKVTEKGKDVELRCDPISGHTALYWYRQSLGQGLEFLIYFQGNSAPDKSGLPSDRFSAERTGGSVSTLTIQRTQQEDSAVYLCASSLGGGRMETQYFGPGTRLLVL.

This clonotype was seen a few times. This chain links TRBV5-1 with TRBJ1-6, with 7 bases lining up with TRBD1. The CDR3 has 14 residues. The ends lost 8 bases at V and 5 bases at J; junction bases unmatched: 7. Germline loops: CDR1 SGHRS, CDR2 YFSETQ. The CDR3 region has the DNA TGCGCCAGTCTCCACAGGGGCGATAATTCACCCCTCCACTTT. This encodes CASLHRGDNSPLHF.

The rearrangement joins TRBV6-5 to TRBJ1-4; D gene ambiguous. Germline V gene data show CDR1 as MNHEY and CDR2 as SVGAGI. The CDR3 consists of 15 residues. V was pared by 6 bases and J by 2 bases, with 13 bases between. The CDR3, as DNA: TGTGCCAGCAGCCCAGATCGACGGACTAATGAAAAACTGTTTTTT. Translation: CASSPDRRTNEKLFF.

The genes are TRBV29-1 and TRBJ1-2; 7 bases are a match to TRBD1. From germline, CDR1 is SQVTM and CDR2 ANQGSEA. The CDR3 consists of 13 residues. V shed 4 bases, J shed 2 bases, and the junction held 4 bases outside the gene matches. The CDR3 nucleotides are TGCAGCGTTGCCCAGGGGGGGAACTATGGCTACACCTTC. Residues: CSVAQGGNYGYTF. The variable domain in full, with the rest retrieved from reference TRBV29-1 and TRBJ1-2, is SAVISQKPSRDICQRGTSLTIQCQVDSQVTMMFWYRQQPGQSLTLIATANQGSEATYESGFVIDKFPISRPNLTFSTLTVSNMSPEDSSIYLCSVAQGGNYGYTFGSGTRLTVV.